The 28 T cell receptor beta chains in this list originate from one sample, sequenced in a study of cytomegalovirus exposure and HLA in healthy donors. PCR primers comprised 60 Vbeta and 13 Jbeta primers. The table came from immunoSEQ multiplex PCR; TCRdb's copy has only in-frame clones and leaves some out. The table includes roughly 100,000 clones, about three fifths detected once. Sequenced material: PBMCs. The receptor source for this set is a human donor in good health.

The genes are TRBV4-2 and TRBJ2-1; 10 bases map to TRBD2. The trim removed 2 bases at V and 7 bases at J, leaving 8 bases unmatched. The CDR3 sequence is 16 residues long. CDR1 and CDR2 from the germline V gene are LGHNA and YNFKEQ. The CDR3 spells CASSQSVLAGENEQFF. DNA for the CDR3: TGTGCCAGCAGCCAATCGGTCCTAGCGGGAGAGAATGAGCAGTTCTTC.

This clone was counted a few times. The rearrangement links TRBV4-1 to TRBJ2-7, with D maybe TRBD1 (6 bases). Germline V gene data show CDR1 as MGHRA and CDR2 as YSYEKL. The V gene lost 2 bases and the J gene lost 4 bases, with 15 bases spanning the gap. The CDR3 is 15 residues long. The CDR3 here is CASSQSGQSAYEQYF. The DNA of the CDR3 is TGCGCCAGCAGCCAATCCGGACAGTCAGCTTACGAGCAGTACTTC.

The rearrangement uses TRBV18 and TRBJ1-1; the match to TRBD1 covers 11 bases. The CDR3 has 18 amino acids. Trimming removed 5 bases from V and 4 bases from J; junction bases left unmatched: 15. Germline values: CDR1 KGHSH, CDR2 LQKENI. The chain's CDR3 is CASSSTGTGGLKRTEAFF. The CDR3 coding sequence is TGTGCCAGCTCATCAACGGGGACAGGGGGGTTGAAGCGCACTGAAGCTTTCTTT.

This clone was seen a single time. The limits of the CDR3 on the DNA are not certain, so only TCRdb's listed CDR3 is given. The genes are TRBV28 and TRBJ2-2; TRBD2 is the table's D call, not checked against the DNA. Germline CDR1 reads MDHEN; CDR2 reads SYDVKM. The CDR3 totals 12 residues, both ends included. The CDR3 sequence is CASSFGAGELFF.

V and J are TRBV30 and TRBJ1-3, with D unclear. This CDR3 region has 11 residues. CDR1 GTSNPN and CDR2 SVGIG come from the germline V gene (reference sequence). Trimming shortened V by 0 bases and J by 10 bases, and 7 bases separated the two germline ends. The CDR3 region has the DNA TGTGCCTGGAGTGTACCGGGGACCATATATTTT. Translated, it gives CAWSVPGTIYF.

V is TRBV25-1 and J is TRBJ1-5, with D possibly matching TRBD1 (5 bases). Trimming cost V 6 bases and J 4 bases, with 13 bases left between them. The length of the CDR3 is 14 residues. Germline-derived CDR1 and CDR2 are MGHDK and SYGVNS. CDR3 bases: TGTGCCAGCAGGGGCGGGGGAAGGAATCAGCCCCAGCATTTT. Translation gives CASRGGGRNQPQHF.

J is TRBJ1-3 and V is TRBV4-2; weak D call: TRBD1 (5 bases). Per germline, CDR1 LGHNA and CDR2 YNFKEQ. CDR3 size: 13 residues. V was cut by 5 bases and J by 9 bases, with 14 bases left in between. The CDR3 region has the DNA TGTGCCAGCAGCACGCGGGACTCTCTCACCATATATTTT. This gives the protein CASSTRDSLTIYF.

V gene TRBV9 combines with J gene TRBJ2-5, with D possibly TRBD2 on 6 matching bases. This CDR3 is 14 amino acids long. The germline V gene has CDR1 SGDLS and CDR2 YYNGEE. The V and J ends lost 3 bases and 2 bases respectively, with 11 bases between them. The CDR3 spells CASSARRGQETQYF. The CDR3 DNA reads TGTGCCAGCAGCGCCCGGAGGGGTCAAGAGACCCAGTACTTC.

The chain uses TRBV28 and TRBJ1-5; D remains unclear. This CDR3 comprises 15 residues. Trimming shortened V by 6 bases and J by 1 base, and 13 bases separated the two germline ends. Germline V gene data show CDR1 as MDHEN and CDR2 as SYDVKM. CDR3 in DNA: TGTGCCAGCAGAGAGAGACTCGGGAGCAATCAGCCCCAGCATTTT. Its translation: CASRERLGSNQPQHF. Combining the CDR3 with reference TRBV28 and TRBJ1-5 gives the whole variable domain DVKVTQSSRYLVKRTGEKVFLECVQDMDHENMFWYRQDPGLGLRLIYFSYDVKMKEKGDIPEGYSVSREKKERFSLILESASTNQTSMYLCASRERLGSNQPQHFGDGTRLSIL.

The V call is TRBV6-1, the J call TRBJ2-3; TRBD1 aligns across 7 bases. The V gene end was trimmed by 2 bases and the J gene end by 4 bases; junction bases not matched to a gene: 3. Germline V CDR1 and CDR2: MNHNS, SASEGT. The CDR3 length is 14 residues. In DNA, the CDR3 is TGTGCCAGCAGTGAATACAGGGGAGCAGATACGCAGTATTTT. Translated, it gives CASSEYRGADTQYF.

The chain combines TRBV11-3 with TRBJ2-2; a weak D match, TRBD2 (7 bases). CDR1 is SGHNT, CDR2 YENEEA, per germline. Trimming stripped 4 bases from V and 5 bases from J, with 17 bases between. CDR3 length: 16 amino acids. CDR3 sequence: CASSSKGGGDTGELFF. The CDR3 DNA reads TGTGCCAGCAGCTCTAAAGGGGGGGGCGATACCGGGGAGCTGTTTTTT.

This clone was picked up a small number of times. The CDR3 coding sequence is TGCGCCAGCAGCCCGGGACAGGCTTACTCCTACGAGCAGTACTTC. It specifies CASSPGQAYSYEQYF. V gene TRBV5-1 combines with J gene TRBJ2-7, with 8 bases that match TRBD1. From germline, CDR1 is SGHRS and CDR2 YFSETQ. This CDR3 comprises 15 residues. The J segment lost 0 bases and the V segment lost 4 bases, leaving 6 bases of the junction unmatched.

V gene TRBV28 combines with J gene TRBJ2-7; 9 bases are a match to TRBD1. The trim removed 8 bases at V and 6 bases at J, leaving 11 bases unmatched. The germline V gene has CDR1 MDHEN and CDR2 SYDVKM. The CDR3 is 14 residues long. The CDR3 nucleotides read TGTGCCAGCGGGACCGGGACAGGGCAGACCGAGCAGTACTTC. This sequence encodes CASGTGTGQTEQYF.

V and J are TRBV6-5 and TRBJ1-2; D is ambiguous. The CDR3 totals 13 residues. The ends were cut back, 8 bases at V and 2 bases at J, with 12 bases in the middle. CDR1 and CDR2 from the germline V gene are MNHEY and SVGAGI. For the CDR3, the DNA is TGTGCCAGCTTCAACCCCCTAAACTATGGCTACACCTTC. The encoded protein is CASFNPLNYGYTF.

This clone was observed a few times. V is TRBV4-1 and J is TRBJ2-7; TRBD2 matches at 10 bases. The length of the CDR3 is 15 residues. V was clipped by 6 bases and J by 4 bases; unmatched bases: 9. Germline V lookup: CDR1 MGHRA, CDR2 YSYEKL. The CDR3 bases are TGCGCCAGCAGACGGGCTATAGCGGGAGGTTACGAGCAGTACTTC. Encoded protein: CASRRAIAGGYEQYF.

The V and J genes are TRBV5-4 and TRBJ1-2; 7 bases match TRBD1. Germline assignment: CDR1 SGHNT and CDR2 YYREEE (reference sequence). V shed 4 bases and J 4 bases; nucleotides not matched to a gene: 10. The CDR3 totals 15 residues. The CDR3 loop reads CASSRPLTGTYGYTF. In DNA form, the CDR3 reads TGTGCCAGCAGCCGCCCACTGACAGGGACCTATGGCTACACCTTC.

This CDR3 reads CASSAPRDTPSSHYGYTF. CDR3 coding DNA: TGTGCCAGCAGCGCCCCCCGGGACACCCCTTCGAGCCACTATGGCTACACCTTC. The chain combines TRBV9 with TRBJ1-2, with TRBD1 as a possible D gene (6 bases). The CDR3 sequence is 18 residues long. V was cut by 3 bases and J by 3 bases, with 24 bases left in between. Germline V gene lookup returns CDR1 SGDLS and CDR2 YYNGEE.

This chain links TRBV7-9 with TRBJ2-1; D gene unclear. The CDR3 consists of 14 residues. Germline CDR1 SEHNR, CDR2 FQNEAQ (reference sequence). Trimming shortened V by 2 bases and J by 5 bases, and 10 bases separated the two germline ends. The CDR3 nucleotides read TGTGCCAGCAGCTTAATGGGCATTGACAATGAGCAGTTCTTC. Residues: CASSLMGIDNEQFF.

V and J are TRBV6-5 and TRBJ2-7; a possible D gene is TRBD1 (5 bases). Germline CDR1 MNHEY, CDR2 SVGAGI. The CDR3 is 15 amino acids. Trimming pared 6 bases from V and 2 bases from J, leaving 17 bases between. The CDR3: CASRGSITTAYEQYF. The CDR3 DNA reads TGTGCCAGCAGAGGATCAATCACGACAGCCTACGAGCAGTACTTC.

This clone was detected only once. The rearrangement joins TRBV7-3 to TRBJ2-2; 10 positions match TRBD2. In germline, CDR1 is SGHTA, CDR2 FQGTGA. The trim removed 5 bases at V and 3 bases at J, leaving 3 bases unmatched. The CDR3 extends over 15 amino acids. The CDR3 region is CASSPLAGDTGELFF. The DNA for the CDR3 is TGTGCCAGCAGCCCTCTAGCGGGAGACACCGGGGAGCTGTTTTTT.

The chain employs TRBV19 and TRBJ2-3, with a weak D call TRBD2 (6 bases). The CDR3 consists of 15 residues. The ends were cut back, 6 bases at V and 6 bases at J, with 19 bases in the middle. From germline, CDR1 is LNHDA and CDR2 SQIVND (reference sequence). CDR3 nucleotide sequence: TGTGCCAGTAGCCCGACTAGTTTCATTCCGGATACGCAGTATTTT. Encoded protein: CASSPTSFIPDTQYF.

The chain carries TRBV30 and TRBJ2-5; possibly TRBD2 for D (5 bases). CDR1 and CDR2 from the germline V gene are GTSNPN and SVGIG (reference sequence). V was trimmed by 7 bases and J by 7 bases, leaving 16 bases between them. CDR3 length equals 12 residues. The DNA of the CDR3 is TGTGCCTCCTCCGGGATTTCGGGGACCCAGTACTTC. It codes for CASSGISGTQYF.

V usage is TRBV2 and J usage is TRBJ2-7; 14 nucleotides agree with TRBD2. Germline V CDR1 and CDR2: SNHLY, FYNNEI. The CDR3 spans 15 residues. After removal of 5 bases from V and 5 bases from J, the junction contained 5 bases not matched to a gene. The DNA of the CDR3 is TGTGCCAGCAGTTTTGGACTAGCGGGAGGTGACGAGCAGTACTTC. Translated, it gives CASSFGLAGGDEQYF.

The V call is TRBV2, the J call TRBJ1-5; 10 positions match TRBD1. Germline lookup yields CDR1 SNHLY and CDR2 FYNNEI. V dropped 3 bases and J dropped 6; count of bases not matched to a gene: 5. This CDR3 spans 15 amino acids. CDR3 protein: CASSDDRGLGQPQHF. As DNA, the CDR3 is TGTGCCAGCAGTGACGACAGGGGGCTCGGTCAGCCCCAGCATTTT.

V usage is TRBV19 and J usage is TRBJ2-7, with 7 bases identical to TRBD1. This CDR3 region has 14 residues. CDR1 is LNHDA and CDR2 is SQIVND in the germline V gene (reference sequence). With V trimmed by 3 bases and J by 3 bases, 5 bases remained unmatched. CDR3 sequence reads: CASSIKGQHYEQYF. CDR3 nucleotides: TGTGCCAGTAGTATTAAGGGACAGCACTACGAGCAGTACTTC.

The CDR3 loop is CASSLGLASEQYF. The CDR3 nucleotides are TGTGCCAGCAGTTTGGGCCTAGCTTCCGAGCAGTACTTC. The rearrangement links TRBV27 to TRBJ2-7; possible D gene TRBD2, 5 bases. Trimming stripped 3 bases from V and 6 bases from J, with 12 bases between. This CDR3 has 13 amino acids. Per the germline V gene, CDR1 is MNHEY and CDR2 is SMNVEV (reference sequence).

J is TRBJ2-5 and V is TRBV7-9; 12 bases are shared with TRBD2. Germline assignment: CDR1 SEHNR and CDR2 FQNEAQ (reference sequence). Trimming took 5 bases from V and 4 from J; bases not matched to a gene: 2. This CDR3 comprises 14 residues. CDR3 amino acids: CASSLLAGGETQYF. The CDR3 DNA sequence: TGTGCCAGCAGCCTACTAGCGGGAGGAGAGACCCAGTACTTC.

V is TRBV5-4 and J is TRBJ2-1; 10 bases fit TRBD2. Trimming took 6 bases from V and 8 from J; bases not matched to a gene: 11. The germline gives CDR1 SGHNT, CDR2 YYREEE (reference sequence). The CDR3 has 15 residues. The CDR3 loop reads CASTWVAGGSYEQFF. DNA for the CDR3: TGTGCCAGCACCTGGGTAGCGGGAGGTTCGTATGAGCAGTTCTTC.